This passage covers 23 T cell receptor beta chains from one sample sequenced in a study of vaccination effects on CD4 cells after COVID-19. Some clones are missing from TCRdb's copy, which holds only in-frame ones; the method was immunoSEQ multiplex PCR. The repertoire has tens of thousands of clones, around 73% of them found once; the top ten carry about 35%. The antigens these receptors bind are not known. Sequencing followed a ViraFEST assay step that expanded antigen-specific CD4+ T cells with viral peptide pools. Having been cultured for about ten days, the cells underwent CD4+ T cell isolation. PCR confirmed that the person was infected with SARS-CoV-2 between March and December 2020. This specimen consisted of CD4+ T cells from PBMCs cultured with a peptide pool, obtained before COVID-19 vaccination. The receptors shown here come from a human donor who had a prior SARS-CoV-2 infection.

In DNA, the CDR3 is TGCGCCAGCAGCCAGGATGGAGGTTGGCAGGGCAACTATGGCTACACCTTC. The encoded protein is CASSQDGGWQGNYGYTF. This sequence joins TRBV4-3 and TRBJ1-2; the D gene is possibly TRBD1 (5 bases). CDR3 length equals 17 residues. V was shortened by 3 bases and J by 2 bases, with 19 bases between the two germline ends. The germline V gene has CDR1 LGHNA and CDR2 YSLEER.

The chain uses TRBV7-3 and TRBJ1-2, with D hard to call. The CDR3 is made up of 13 amino acids. The V and J ends lost 0 bases and 5 bases respectively, with 7 bases between them. In germline, CDR1 is SGHTA, CDR2 FQGTGA. In DNA, the CDR3 is TGTGCCAGCAGCTTAACGGAAGGATATGGCTACACCTTC. As protein: CASSLTEGYGYTF.

V and J are TRBV28 and TRBJ1-5; tentative D call: TRBD1 (6 bases). Per germline, CDR1 MDHEN and CDR2 SYDVKM. This CDR3 contains 16 residues. Trimming left V 4 bases short and J 0 bases short, with 13 bases between. CDR3 amino acids: CASSSTGEYSNQPQHF. The CDR3 nucleotides read TGTGCCAGCAGTTCGACAGGAGAGTATAGCAATCAGCCCCAGCATTTT.

The chain joins TRBV5-1 to TRBJ2-1, with D hard to call. The germline gives CDR1 SGHRS, CDR2 YFSETQ. The CDR3 length is 16 residues. V lost 0 bases and J 6 bases, leaving 16 bases between the germline ends. The CDR3 DNA reads as TGCGCCAGCAGCTTGGCCTCGGTCGGAATCTCCAATGAGCAGTTCTTC. Translation gives CASSLASVGISNEQFF.

This clone is a singleton in its sample. The chain has TRBV5-8 and TRBJ2-7, with D possibly being TRBD1 (5 bases). V dropped 1 base and J dropped 4 bases, with 12 bases sitting between them. CDR1 SGHTS and CDR2 YDEGEE come from the germline V gene. The CDR3 consists of 14 residues. CDR3 DNA sequence: TGTGCCAGCAGCTTGCAGGGTATCATATACGAGCAGTACTTC. Translating gives CASSLQGIIYEQYF.

V is TRBV2 and J is TRBJ2-1; D may be TRBD1 or TRBD2 (6 bases each). The germline V and J ends were trimmed by 5 bases and 9 bases, with 14 bases remaining between them. The germline gives CDR1 SNHLY, CDR2 FYNNEI. This CDR3 spans 13 amino acids. The DNA of the CDR3 is TGTGCCAGCAGTACCATAGAGGGGGGTGAGCAGTTCTTC. Amino acid sequence: CASSTIEGGEQFF.

This sequence joins TRBV6-6 and TRBJ2-2; 8 bases match TRBD1. The V gene's germline CDR1 is MNHNY and CDR2 SVGAGI (reference sequence). V was pared by 8 bases and J by 9 bases, with 8 bases of the junction left unmatched. The CDR3 contains 13 residues. The CDR3 sequence: CASGAGGLRELFF. In DNA, the CDR3 is TGTGCCAGCGGGGCAGGGGGCTTAAGGGAGCTGTTTTTT.

The rearrangement links TRBV11-3 to TRBJ1-2; D is undetermined. V was trimmed by 4 bases and J by 7 bases, leaving 10 bases between them. The V gene's germline CDR1 is SGHNT and CDR2 YENEEA. The CDR3 runs to 12 residues. The CDR3 loop reads CASSWTAGGYTF. For the CDR3, the DNA is TGTGCCAGCAGCTGGACCGCAGGTGGCTACACCTTC.

J is TRBJ1-3 and V is TRBV12-3 or TRBV12-4; the D is unclear. Between the trimmed V and J ends, which lost 3 bases and 4 bases, there was a span of 4 bases. The CDR3 consists of 12 residues. Here the CDR3 DNA reads TGTGCCAGCAGTTTTTCGGGAAACACCATATATTTT. Translation gives CASSFSGNTIYF.

The chain carries TRBV7-9 and TRBJ1-4; no clear D gene. Germline V lookup: CDR1 SEHNR, CDR2 FQNEAQ (reference sequence). The CDR3 runs 14 residues. V was pared by 4 bases and J by 8 bases, with 14 bases between. CDR3 amino acids: CASSSYGPYEKLFF. In nucleotides, the CDR3 is TGTGCCAGCAGCTCCTACGGGCCATACGAAAAACTGTTTTTT.

The rearrangement links TRBV5-4 to TRBJ2-1; 7 nucleotides agree with TRBD2. The germline V gene encodes CDR1 SGHNT and CDR2 YYREEE (reference sequence). The CDR3 loop spans 17 amino acids. V was clipped by 1 base and J by 2 bases; unmatched bases: 9. The CDR3 nucleotides are TGTGCCAGCAGCTTGCTCAAGGCGGGAGCGGCCTACAATGAGCAGTTCTTC. Its protein is CASSLLKAGAAYNEQFF.

This clone was counted a few times. The chain combines TRBV6-5 with TRBJ2-2; no definite D call. The germline CDR1 and CDR2 sequences are MNHEY and SVGAGI. The V end was cut by 4 bases, the J end by 6 bases, with 9 bases between. This CDR3 has 13 amino acids. CDR3 bases: TGTGCCAGCAGTTTCCAAGTCGCCGGGGAGCTGTTTTTT. Amino acid sequence: CASSFQVAGELFF.

The rearrangement joins TRBV3-1 (or the pseudogene TRBV3-2) to TRBJ2-7, with a weak D call TRBD2 (6 bases). Trimming removed 6 bases from V and 7 bases from J, with 16 bases in between. The germline V gene encodes CDR1 LGHDT and CDR2 YNNKEL (reference sequence). CDR3 length: 13 residues. The CDR3 bases are TGTGCCAGCAGGTACGGCCTAGCGCGGGAGCAGTACTTC. Protein product: CASRYGLAREQYF.

The gene calls are TRBV11-2 and TRBJ1-2; D possibly corresponds to TRBD1 (5 bases). The V end lost 4 bases, the J end lost 6 bases, and 18 bases lay between the germline ends. The CDR3 consists of 15 residues. Germline V CDR1 and CDR2: SGHAT, FQNNGV. In DNA, the CDR3 is TGTGCCAGCAGCTCCGGTTGGGGCCTCCTAAATGGCTACACCTTC. Translating gives CASSSGWGLLNGYTF.

In this sample, this clone turned up a few times. V is TRBV30 and J is TRBJ1-2; no clear D gene. This CDR3 contains 13 residues. Between the trimmed V and J ends, which lost 2 bases and 4 bases, there was a span of 11 bases. The V gene's germline CDR1 is GTSNPN and CDR2 SVGIG (reference sequence). CDR3 DNA sequence: TGTGCCTGGAGTCCGGCAGGTTCCTATGGCTACACCTTC. Encoded protein: CAWSPAGSYGYTF.

This chain links TRBV4-2 with TRBJ2-2, with D hard to call. The CDR3 is made up of 12 amino acids. Trimming removed 0 bases from V and 7 bases from J, with 3 bases in between. The V gene's germline CDR1 is LGHNA and CDR2 YNFKEQ. The CDR3 nucleotides are TGTGCCAGCAGCCAAGATGGCGGGGAGCTGTTTTTT. Translating gives CASSQDGGELFF.

The chain couples TRBV18 to TRBJ2-7; TRBD1 might be the D (6 bases). Trimming cost V 0 bases and J 9 bases, with 27 bases left between them. Looked up from germline, CDR1 is KGHSH and CDR2 is LQKENI. This CDR3 contains 18 residues. The CDR3 region has the DNA TGTGCCAGCTCACCACCGCTACCGGCCACCAAGACAGGAACCGGGCAGTACTTC. Protein sequence: CASSPPLPATKTGTGQYF.

This chain links TRBV27 with TRBJ1-5; 10 bases agree with TRBD1. Germline loops: CDR1 MNHEY, CDR2 SMNVEV (reference sequence). There are 15 residues in the CDR3. After removal of 5 bases from V and 5 bases from J, the junction contained 6 bases not matched to a gene. This CDR3 reads CASSARQGADQPQHF. DNA for the CDR3: TGTGCCAGCAGTGCACGACAGGGGGCGGATCAGCCCCAGCATTTT.

The chain joins TRBV18 to TRBJ2-7; D might be TRBD1 (6 bases). Germline CDR1 and CDR2: KGHSH and LQKENI. The CDR3 loop spans 14 amino acids. The V gene lost 3 bases and the J gene lost 1 base, with 10 bases spanning the gap. CDR3 sequence reads: CASSPNTGSYEQYF. The CDR3 nucleotides read TGTGCCAGCTCACCGAATACAGGGTCCTACGAGCAGTACTTC.

V usage is TRBV25-1 and J usage is TRBJ1-1; the D gene is possibly TRBD1 (5 bases). The ends were cut back, 6 bases at V and 7 bases at J, with 15 bases in the middle. Looked up from germline, CDR1 is MGHDK and CDR2 is SYGVNS. The CDR3 consists of 13 residues. In nucleotides, the CDR3 is TGTGCCAGCAGAAACACCGGGGGGGGTGAAGCTTTCTTT. Translated, it gives CASRNTGGGEAFF.

The V and J genes are TRBV6-5 and TRBJ2-7; perhaps TRBD2 as D (6 bases). Trimming removed 0 bases at V and 6 bases at J, with 9 bases between. Germline assignment: CDR1 MNHEY and CDR2 SVGAGI. CDR3 size: 13 residues. Here the CDR3 reads CASSYSSGLEQYF. CDR3 bases: TGTGCCAGCAGTTACTCGTCGGGACTCGAGCAGTACTTC.

The rearrangement links TRBV4-2 to TRBJ1-1; the D gene is possibly TRBD1 (5 bases). Germline lookup yields CDR1 LGHNA and CDR2 YNFKEQ. CDR3 length: 17 residues. V was clipped by 5 bases and J by 0 bases, with 19 bases between them. The CDR3 protein is CASSKSGGGGMNTEAFF. The CDR3 bases are TGTGCCAGCAGCAAAAGTGGTGGGGGGGGGATGAACACTGAAGCTTTCTTT.

The chain recombines TRBV7-2 with TRBJ1-3, with unresolved D. V was shortened by 1 base and J by 0 bases, with 7 bases between the two germline ends. CDR3 length equals 15 residues. Germline V gives CDR1 SGHTA, CDR2 FQGNSA. CDR3 coding DNA: TGTGCCAGCAGCTTAGTGGGGTCCTCTGGAAACACCATATATTTT. Amino acids: CASSLVGSSGNTIYF.